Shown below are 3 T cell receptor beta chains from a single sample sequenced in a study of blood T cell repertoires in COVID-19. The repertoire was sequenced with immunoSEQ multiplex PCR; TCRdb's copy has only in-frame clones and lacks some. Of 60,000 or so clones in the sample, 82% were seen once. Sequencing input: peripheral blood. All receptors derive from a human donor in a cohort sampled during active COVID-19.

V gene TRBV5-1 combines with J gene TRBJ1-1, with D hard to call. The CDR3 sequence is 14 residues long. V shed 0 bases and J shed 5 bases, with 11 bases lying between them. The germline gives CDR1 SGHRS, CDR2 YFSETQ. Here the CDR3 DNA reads TGCGCCAGCAGCTTGGACCAGCGGCGGACTGAAGCTTTCTTT. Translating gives CASSLDQRRTEAFF.

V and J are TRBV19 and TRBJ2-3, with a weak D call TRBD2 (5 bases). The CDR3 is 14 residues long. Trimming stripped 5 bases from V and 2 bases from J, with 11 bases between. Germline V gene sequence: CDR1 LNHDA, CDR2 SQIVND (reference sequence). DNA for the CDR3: TGTGCCAGTAGTCCAGCGGCGACCACAGATACGCAGTATTTT. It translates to CASSPAATTDTQYF. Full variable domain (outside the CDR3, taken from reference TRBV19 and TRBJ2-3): DGGITQSPKYLFRKEGQNVTLSCEQNLNHDAMYWYRQDPGQGLRLIYYSQIVNDFQKGDIAEGYSVSREKKESFPLTVTSAQKNPTAFYLCASSPAATTDTQYFGPGTRLTVL.

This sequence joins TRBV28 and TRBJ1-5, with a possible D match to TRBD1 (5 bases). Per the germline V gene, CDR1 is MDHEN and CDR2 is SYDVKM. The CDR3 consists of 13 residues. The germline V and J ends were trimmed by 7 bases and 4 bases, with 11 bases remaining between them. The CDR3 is CASNGQGNQPQHF. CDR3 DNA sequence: TGTGCCAGCAACGGGCAGGGTAATCAGCCCCAGCATTTT.